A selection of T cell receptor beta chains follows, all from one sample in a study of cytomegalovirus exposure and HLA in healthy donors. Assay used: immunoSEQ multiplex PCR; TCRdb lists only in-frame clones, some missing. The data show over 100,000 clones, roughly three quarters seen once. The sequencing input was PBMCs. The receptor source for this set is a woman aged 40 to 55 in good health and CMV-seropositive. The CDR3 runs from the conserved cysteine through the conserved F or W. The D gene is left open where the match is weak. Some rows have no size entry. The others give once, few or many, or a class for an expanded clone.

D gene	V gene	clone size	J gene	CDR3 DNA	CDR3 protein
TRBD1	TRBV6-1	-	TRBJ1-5	TGTGCCAGCAGTGCAGGGGGTAATCAGCCCCAGCATTTT	CASSAGGNQPQHF
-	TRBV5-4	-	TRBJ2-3	TGTGCCAGCAGCTTGACAGGGCTCACAGATACGCAGTATTTT	CASSLTGLTDTQYF
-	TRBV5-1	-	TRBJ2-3	TGCGCCAGCAGCGGACAAGGGGGTGGGAGTTACACAGATACGCAGTATTTT	CASSGQGGGSYTDTQYF
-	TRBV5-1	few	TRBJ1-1	TGCGCCAGCAGCTTACAGAACACTGAAGCTTTCTTT	CASSLQNTEAFF
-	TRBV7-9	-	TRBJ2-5	TGTGCCAGCAGCTTAGGCGGTACACTGATGTACCAAGAGACCCAGTACTTC	CASSLGGTLMYQETQYF
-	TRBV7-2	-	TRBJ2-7	TGTGCCAGCAGCACGAACAGGGATCCGTCGAACTTC	CASSTNRDPSNF
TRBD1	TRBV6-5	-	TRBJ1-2	TGTGCCAGCAGTAAACAGGGGTCCTATGGCTACACCTTC	CASSKQGSYGYTF
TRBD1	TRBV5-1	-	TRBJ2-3	TGCGCCAGCAGCTTGCTAGGGGGCAGCACAGATACGCAGTATTTT	CASSLLGGSTDTQYF
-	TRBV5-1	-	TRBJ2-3	TGCGCCAGCAGCTTGGAAAACAGGGCGGATACGCAGTATTTT	CASSLENRADTQYF
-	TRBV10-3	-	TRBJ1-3	TGTGCCATCGGGGCCCTCACACACTCTGGAAACACCATATATTTT	CAIGALTHSGNTIYF
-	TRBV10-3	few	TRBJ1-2	TGTGCCAGCAGTTACTGGGGGGGGACCTATGGCTACACCTTC	CASSYWGGTYGYTF
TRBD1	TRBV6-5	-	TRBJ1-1	TGTGCCAGCAGTTCAACACAGGGGGCAAATGGAACTGAAGCTTTCTTT	CASSSTQGANGTEAFF
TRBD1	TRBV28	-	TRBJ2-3	TGTGCCAGCAGTTTAGCCCCCAGGAGACAGGGCCGGCGAGATACGCAGTATTTT	CASSLAPRRQGRRDTQYF
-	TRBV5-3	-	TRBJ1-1	TGTGCCAGAAGCTTGTGGACAGAATACACTGAAGCTTTCTTT	CARSLWTEYTEAFF
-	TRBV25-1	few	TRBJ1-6	TGTGCCAGCAGTGATTTAGACAGGACGGGTTCACCCCTCCACTTT	CASSDLDRTGSPLHF
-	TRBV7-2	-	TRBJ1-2	TGTGCCAGCACCTCGGTCAGGTACTATGGCTACACCTTC	CASTSVRYYGYTF
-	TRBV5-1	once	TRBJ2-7	TGCGCCAGCAGCGTACAGGGCTACGAGCAGTACTTC	CASSVQGYEQYF
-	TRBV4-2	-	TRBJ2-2	TGTGCCAGCAGCCAAGAGATGCAGGCCGCATCCGGCTACGGGGAGCTGTTTTTT	CASSQEMQAASGYGELFF
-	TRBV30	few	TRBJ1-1	TGTGCCTGGACTCGGCGGACTGAAGCTTTCTTT	CAWTRRTEAFF
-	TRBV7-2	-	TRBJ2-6	TGTGCCAGCAGCTTAGCAACTCGGAGCTCTGGGGCCAACGTCCTGACTTTC	CASSLATRSSGANVLTF
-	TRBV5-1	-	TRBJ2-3	TGCGCCAGCAGCCGGACTGACGAATTCACAGATACGCAGTATTTT	CASSRTDEFTDTQYF
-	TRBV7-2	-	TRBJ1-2	TGTGCCAGCAGCTTACAGTGGGGCGGGGACGGCTACACCTTC	CASSLQWGGDGYTF
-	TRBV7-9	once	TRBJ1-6	TGTGCCAGCAGCCACCGGGACTATAATTCACCCCTCCACTTT	CASSHRDYNSPLHF
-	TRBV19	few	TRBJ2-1	TGTGCCAGTAGTATAGCGGGGGGCCCCAATGAGCAGTTCTTC	CASSIAGGPNEQFF
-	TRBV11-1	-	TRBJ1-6	TGTGCCAGCAGCCGGACAGTACCTTCACCCCTCCACTTT	CASSRTVPSPLHF
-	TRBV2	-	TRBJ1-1	TGTGCCAGCAGCTCAGCAGGGAACACTGAAGCTTTCTTT	CASSSAGNTEAFF
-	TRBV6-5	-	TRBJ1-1	TGTGCCAGCAGTGGCCGTCACACTGAAGCTTTCTTT	CASSGRHTEAFF
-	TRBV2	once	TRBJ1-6	TGTGCCAGCAGTGAATTTAGGGGGTCACCCCTCCACTTT	CASSEFRGSPLHF
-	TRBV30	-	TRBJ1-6	TGTGCCTGGAGTGTACGCAGGTCCATCTTCTCCTATAATTCACCCCTCCACTTT	CAWSVRRSIFSYNSPLHF
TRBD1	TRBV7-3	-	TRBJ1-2	TGTGCCAGCAGCTCACCAGGGGGGTTAGGCTACACCTTC	CASSSPGGLGYTF
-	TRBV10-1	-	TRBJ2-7	TGCGCCAGCAGCTCGGGCTACGAGCAGTACTTC	CASSSGYEQYF
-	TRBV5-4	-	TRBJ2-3	TGTGCCACCCAGGGACTCCGGTCGGGAGATACGCAGTATTTT	CATQGLRSGDTQYF
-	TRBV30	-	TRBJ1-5	TGTGCCTGGAGTTGGGGCCTCGATAGCAATCAGCCCCAGCATTTT	CAWSWGLDSNQPQHF
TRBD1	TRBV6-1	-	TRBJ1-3	TGTGCCAGCAGTGAGCATGCGACAGGGGCTGGAAACACCATATATTTT	CASSEHATGAGNTIYF
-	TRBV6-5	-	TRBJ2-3	TGTGCCAGCAGTTACGGCCAGGGGTTGGGTACGCAGTATTTT	CASSYGQGLGTQYF
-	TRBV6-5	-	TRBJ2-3	TGTGCCAGCAGTCTAACTCAGGGTACAGATACGCAGTATTTT	CASSLTQGTDTQYF
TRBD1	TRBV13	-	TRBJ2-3	TGTGCCAGCAGCCCCACAGGGGTGGGGACAGATACGCAGTATTTT	CASSPTGVGTDTQYF
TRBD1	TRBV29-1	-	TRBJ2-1	TGCAGCCTGGGACAGGGGGCATTTGAGCAGTTCTTC	CSLGQGAFEQFF
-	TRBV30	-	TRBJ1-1	TGTGCCTGGAGCCAGGGTCGTGCTGAAGCTTTCTTT	CAWSQGRAEAFF
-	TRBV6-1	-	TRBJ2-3	TGTGCCAGCAGTGAAAGGGTTTGGGGGGGGCTGACAGATACGCAGTATTTT	CASSERVWGGLTDTQYF
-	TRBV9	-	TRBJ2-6	TGTGCCAGCAGCGTAGGATTGGCAGCGAGATCTGGGGCCAACGTCCTGACTTTC	CASSVGLAARSGANVLTF
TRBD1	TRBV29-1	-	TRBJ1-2	TGCAGCGTTGGACGGGACAGTCTTAACTATGGCTACACCTTC	CSVGRDSLNYGYTF
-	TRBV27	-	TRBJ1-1	TGTGCCAGCAGTTTATCGTCAGTCTTGAACACTGAAGCTTTCTTT	CASSLSSVLNTEAFF
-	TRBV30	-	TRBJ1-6	TGTGCCTGGCAGGGAAGCTATAATTCACCCCTCCACTTT	CAWQGSYNSPLHF
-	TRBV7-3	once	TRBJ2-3	TGTGCCAGCAGCCTCCTTGGGGCCGGAGATACGCAGTATTTT	CASSLLGAGDTQYF
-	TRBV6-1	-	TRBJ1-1	TGTGCCAGCAGTTTGGACTGGGAGAACACTGAAGCTTTCTTT	CASSLDWENTEAFF
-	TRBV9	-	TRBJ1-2	TGTGCCAGCAGCGTAGATGGCGGGGGAACCTATGGCTACACCTTC	CASSVDGGGTYGYTF
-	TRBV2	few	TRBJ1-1	TGTGCCAGCAGTAAGGGGCCCTTGAACACTGAAGCTTTCTTT	CASSKGPLNTEAFF
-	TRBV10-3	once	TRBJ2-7	TGTGCCATCACAGGGGATGTAGGCGAGCAGTACTTC	CAITGDVGEQYF
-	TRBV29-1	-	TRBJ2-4	TGCAGCGTTGAGGTGCCGCCAGGAAACATTCAGTACTTC	CSVEVPPGNIQYF
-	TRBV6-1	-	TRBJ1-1	TGTGCCAGCAGCCCATCCCGGGTCAACACTGAAGCTTTCTTT	CASSPSRVNTEAFF
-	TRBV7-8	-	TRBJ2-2	TGTGCCAGCAGCACCGTGGGGCTACTGACCTCGAACACCGGGGAGCTGTTTTTT	CASSTVGLLTSNTGELFF
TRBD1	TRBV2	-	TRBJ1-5	TGTGCCAGCAGAGGGACAGGGGTTAGCAATCAGCCCCAGCATTTT	CASRGTGVSNQPQHF
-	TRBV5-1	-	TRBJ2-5	TGCGCCAGCAGCTTGGGTGGACTGTACCAAGAGACCCAGTACTTC	CASSLGGLYQETQYF
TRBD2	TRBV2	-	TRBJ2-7	TGTGCCAGCAGTGTGACTAGCGGGGGGTACGAGCAGTACTTC	CASSVTSGGYEQYF
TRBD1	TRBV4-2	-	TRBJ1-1	TGTGCCAGCAGCCAAGATCCGTCGGGGACAGGGGGAAGGTCTGAAGCTTTCTTT	CASSQDPSGTGGRSEAFF
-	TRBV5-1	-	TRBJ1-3	TGCGCCAGCAGCTTGGGTGGACTACACTCTGGAAACACCATATATTTT	CASSLGGLHSGNTIYF
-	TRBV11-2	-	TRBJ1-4	TGTGCCAGCAGTACAGGGCGGGTTGAAAAACTGTTTTTT	CASSTGRVEKLFF
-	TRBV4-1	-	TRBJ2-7	TGCGCCAGCAGCCAAGACCAGGGAGGTTCCTCCTACGAGCAGTACTTC	CASSQDQGGSSYEQYF